The rows below give T cell receptor beta chains drawn from one sample of a study of T cell changes during pregnancy in multiple sclerosis. Assay: immunoSEQ multiplex PCR; the TCRdb copy retains only in-frame clones and omits some. The sample gives 58,000 or so clones, around nine tenths of which show up once; about 0.41% is in the top ten. This specimen was CD4+ T cells from peripheral blood mononuclear cells, taken in the third trimester of pregnancy. The receptors shown here come from a female donor with multiple sclerosis, enrolled in a pregnancy study. Each CDR3 is given with its conserved first and last residue. The D gene is left open where the match is weak. The listing skips clone size in some rows; elsewhere it reads once, few, many or a size class.

clone size: .
V gene: TRBV4-3
D gene: .
J gene: TRBJ1-1
CDR3 DNA: TGCGCCAGCACCCCCGGGACATTTAACACTGAAGCTTTCTTT
CDR3 protein: CASTPGTFNTEAFF

clone size: .
V gene: TRBV6-5
D gene: .
J gene: TRBJ2-7
CDR3 DNA: TGTGCCAGCAGTTACAATGGGGGGTTAGTCTACGAGCAGTACTTC
CDR3 protein: CASSYNGGLVYEQYF

clone size: .
V gene: TRBV7-9
D gene: TRBD2
J gene: TRBJ2-1
CDR3 DNA: TGTGCCAGCAGCTCCTTTAGACTAGCGGGGGAGTACAATGAGCAGTTCTTC
CDR3 protein: CASSSFRLAGEYNEQFF

clone size: .
V gene: TRBV6-5
D gene: .
J gene: TRBJ2-7
CDR3 DNA: TGTGCCAGCAGTTACTTCCGGACTTTGGATGAGCAGTACTTC
CDR3 protein: CASSYFRTLDEQYF

clone size: once
V gene: TRBV19
D gene: TRBD1
J gene: TRBJ1-1
CDR3 DNA: TGTGCCAGCGACTCTAGGGGGACAGCTAACACTGAAGCTTTCTTT
CDR3 protein: CASDSRGTANTEAFF

clone size: .
V gene: TRBV29-1
D gene: TRBD1
J gene: TRBJ2-5
CDR3 DNA: TGCAGCGTCGCCGGGACAGGGGGCGGGGGGATTCAAGAGACCCAGTACTTC
CDR3 protein: CSVAGTGGGGIQETQYF

clone size: .
V gene: TRBV30
D gene: .
J gene: TRBJ1-4
CDR3 DNA: TGTGCCTGGAGTGTTGGAGGATTTAATGAAAAACTGTTTTTT
CDR3 protein: CAWSVGGFNEKLFF

clone size: .
V gene: TRBV20-1
D gene: .
J gene: TRBJ1-4
CDR3 DNA: TGCAGTGCTAGACAGAATGAAAAACTGTTTTTT
CDR3 protein: CSARQNEKLFF

clone size: .
V gene: TRBV7-3
D gene: TRBD1
J gene: TRBJ2-7
CDR3 DNA: TGTGCCAGCAGGTATTTTCCGGGACAGGGGTTTTTCGGCCCGTACTTC
CDR3 protein: CASRYFPGQGFFGPYF

clone size: .
V gene: TRBV30
D gene: .
J gene: TRBJ1-1
CDR3 DNA: TGTGCCTGGATGGTACAGGTAAACACTGAAGCTTTCTTT
CDR3 protein: CAWMVQVNTEAFF

clone size: few
V gene: TRBV7-9
D gene: .
J gene: TRBJ1-2
CDR3 DNA: TGTGCCAGCAGCTTAGGGACATATGGCTACACCTTC
CDR3 protein: CASSLGTYGYTF

clone size: .
V gene: TRBV27
D gene: .
J gene: TRBJ1-4
CDR3 DNA: TGTGCCAGCAGGGACAGAATAGGGGAAAAACTGTTTTTT
CDR3 protein: CASRDRIGEKLFF

clone size: .
V gene: TRBV4-3
D gene: .
J gene: TRBJ1-1
CDR3 DNA: TGCGCCAGCAGCCCCCCGGGGAACACTGAAGCTTTCTTT
CDR3 protein: CASSPPGNTEAFF

clone size: .
V gene: TRBV5-1
D gene: .
J gene: TRBJ1-1
CDR3 DNA: TGCGCCAGCAGCTTGATGGATGGGGGGTCTGAAGCTTTCTTT
CDR3 protein: CASSLMDGGSEAFF

clone size: once
V gene: TRBV10-3
D gene: .
J gene: TRBJ1-3
CDR3 DNA: TGTGCCATCGGACCGGGACTTCGCTCTGGAAACACCATATATTTT
CDR3 protein: CAIGPGLRSGNTIYF

clone size: .
V gene: TRBV28
D gene: TRBD2
J gene: TRBJ2-7
CDR3 DNA: TGTGCCAGCAGTTCCACCTATGCTAGCGGGAGGCCTTCCTACGAGCAGTACTTC
CDR3 protein: CASSSTYASGRPSYEQYF

clone size: .
V gene: TRBV10-3
D gene: .
J gene: TRBJ2-2
CDR3 DNA: TGTGCCATCAGTGAGTCGACAGGACCCAACACCGGGGAGCTGTTTTTT
CDR3 protein: CAISESTGPNTGELFF

clone size: .
V gene: TRBV5-8
D gene: TRBD1
J gene: TRBJ1-4
CDR3 DNA: TGTGCCAGCAGCTTCGACAGGGCAAGGAAACTGTTTTTT
CDR3 protein: CASSFDRARKLFF

clone size: few
V gene: TRBV9
D gene: .
J gene: TRBJ2-5
CDR3 DNA: TGTGCCAGCAGCGTGTCTGACAGGTCGGTGGAGACCCAGTACTTC
CDR3 protein: CASSVSDRSVETQYF

clone size: .
V gene: TRBV6-9
D gene: TRBD2
J gene: TRBJ2-7
CDR3 DNA: TGTGCCAGCAGTTATTGCGGGAGATACGAGCAGTACTTC
CDR3 protein: CASSYCGRYEQYF

clone size: .
V gene: TRBV28
D gene: TRBD1
J gene: TRBJ1-5
CDR3 DNA: TGTGCCAGCAGTTTATGGCCGGACAGGGGGCATCAGCCCCAGCATTTT
CDR3 protein: CASSLWPDRGHQPQHF